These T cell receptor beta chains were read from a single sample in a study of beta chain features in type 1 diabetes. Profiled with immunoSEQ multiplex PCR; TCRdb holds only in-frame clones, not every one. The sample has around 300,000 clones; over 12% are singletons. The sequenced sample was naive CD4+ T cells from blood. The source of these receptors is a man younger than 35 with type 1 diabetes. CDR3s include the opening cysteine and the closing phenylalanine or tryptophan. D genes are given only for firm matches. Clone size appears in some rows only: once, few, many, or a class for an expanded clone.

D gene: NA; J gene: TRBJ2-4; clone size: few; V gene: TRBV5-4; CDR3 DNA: TGTGCCAGCAGCAGACAGGTCCCTCAAAACATTCAGTACTTC; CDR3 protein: CASSRQVPQNIQYF
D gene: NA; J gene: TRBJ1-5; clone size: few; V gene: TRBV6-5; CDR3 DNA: TGTGCCAGCAGTGGACAGAATAGCAATCAGCCCCAGCATTTT; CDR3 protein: CASSGQNSNQPQHF
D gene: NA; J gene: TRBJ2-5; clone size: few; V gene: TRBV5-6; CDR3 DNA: TGTGCCAGCAGCTTGGACCAGGGGGGGACCCAGTACTTC; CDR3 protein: CASSLDQGGTQYF
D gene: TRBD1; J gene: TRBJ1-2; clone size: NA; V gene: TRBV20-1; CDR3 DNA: TGCAGTGCTAGAGATCCCGGGACAGCCAAATTC; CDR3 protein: CSARDPGTAKF
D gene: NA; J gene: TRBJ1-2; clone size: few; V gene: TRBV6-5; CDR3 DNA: TGTGCCAGCAGTTTCTCGGGGCTGAAGAAAGGTGGCTACACCTTC; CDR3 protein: CASSFSGLKKGGYTF
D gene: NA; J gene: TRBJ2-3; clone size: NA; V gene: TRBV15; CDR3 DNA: TGTGCCACCAGCAGAGGGGACTCGAGGAGCACAGATACGCAGTATTTT; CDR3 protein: CATSRGDSRSTDTQYF
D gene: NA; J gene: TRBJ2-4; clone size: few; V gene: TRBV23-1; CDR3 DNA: TGCGCCTCAAACAGGGCCAAAAACATTCAGTACTTC; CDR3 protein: CASNRAKNIQYF
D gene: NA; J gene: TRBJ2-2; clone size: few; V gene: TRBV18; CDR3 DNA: TGTGCCAGCTCACCTTCGGACTTGAACACCGGGGAGCTGTTTTTT; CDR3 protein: CASSPSDLNTGELFF
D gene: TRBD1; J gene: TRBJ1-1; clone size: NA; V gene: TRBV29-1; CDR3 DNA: TGCAGCGTTGAAAGGGGACAGGGAAACACTGAAGCTTTCTTT; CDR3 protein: CSVERGQGNTEAFF
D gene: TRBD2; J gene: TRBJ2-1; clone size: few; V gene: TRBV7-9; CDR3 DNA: TGTGCCAGCAGTTACCCGGCGGCGGGAGAGTATGAGCAGTTCTTC; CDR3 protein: CASSYPAAGEYEQFF
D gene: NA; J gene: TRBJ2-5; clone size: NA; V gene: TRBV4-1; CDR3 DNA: TGCGCCAGCAGACAGGGTTTCCAAGAGACCCAGTACTTC; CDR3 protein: CASRQGFQETQYF
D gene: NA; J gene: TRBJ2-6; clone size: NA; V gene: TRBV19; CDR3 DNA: TGTGCCAGTAGTTTTGGCGGGATCTCTGGGGCCAACGTCCTGACTTTC; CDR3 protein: CASSFGGISGANVLTF
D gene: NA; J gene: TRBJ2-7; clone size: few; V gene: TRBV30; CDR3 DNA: TGTGCCTGGAGGATAGCGGTACCGAGCTCCTACGAGCAGTACTTC; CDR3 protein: CAWRIAVPSSYEQYF
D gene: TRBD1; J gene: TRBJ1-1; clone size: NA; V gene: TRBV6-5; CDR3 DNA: TGTGCCAGCAGTCTTGGACAGGAAACTGAAGCTTTCTTT; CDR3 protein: CASSLGQETEAFF
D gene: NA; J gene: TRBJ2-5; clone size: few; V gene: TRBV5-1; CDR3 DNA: TGCGCCAGCAGCTTGCAGGGCCAAGAGACCCAGTACTTC; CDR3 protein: CASSLQGQETQYF
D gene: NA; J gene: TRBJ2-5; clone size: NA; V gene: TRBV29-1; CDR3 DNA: TGCAGCGCCTTTACCCCGGGTGAGACCCAGTACTTC; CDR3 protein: CSAFTPGETQYF
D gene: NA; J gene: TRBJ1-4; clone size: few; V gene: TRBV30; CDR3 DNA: TGTGCCTGGAGAGCTAACGGGGTTATAAGTGAAAAACTGTTTTTT; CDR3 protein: CAWRANGVISEKLFF
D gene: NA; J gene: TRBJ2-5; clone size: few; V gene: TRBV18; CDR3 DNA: TGTGCCAGCTCACGAGAAGATCGGACCCAGTACTTC; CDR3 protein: CASSREDRTQYF
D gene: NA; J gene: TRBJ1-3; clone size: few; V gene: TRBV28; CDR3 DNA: TGTGCCAGCAGCCTACGGGGGTTGAGCTCTGGAAACACCATATATTTT; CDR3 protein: CASSLRGLSSGNTIYF
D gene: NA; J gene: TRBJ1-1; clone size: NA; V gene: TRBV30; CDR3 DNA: TGTGCCTGGAGGCGGAACCCACCTTCTGAAGCTTTCTTT; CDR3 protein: CAWRRNPPSEAFF